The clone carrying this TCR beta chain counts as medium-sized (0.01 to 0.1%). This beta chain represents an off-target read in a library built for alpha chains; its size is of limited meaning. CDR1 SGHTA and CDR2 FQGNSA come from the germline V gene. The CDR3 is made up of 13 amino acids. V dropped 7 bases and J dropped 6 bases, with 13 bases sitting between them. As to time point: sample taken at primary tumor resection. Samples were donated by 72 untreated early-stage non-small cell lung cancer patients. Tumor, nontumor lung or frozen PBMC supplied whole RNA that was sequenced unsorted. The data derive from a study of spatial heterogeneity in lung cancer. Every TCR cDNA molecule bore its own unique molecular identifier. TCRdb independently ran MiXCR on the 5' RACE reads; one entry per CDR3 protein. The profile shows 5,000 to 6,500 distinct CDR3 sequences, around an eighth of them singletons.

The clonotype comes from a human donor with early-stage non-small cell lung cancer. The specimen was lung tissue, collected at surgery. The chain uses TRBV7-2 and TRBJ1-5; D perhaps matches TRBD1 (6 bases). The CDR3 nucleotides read TGTGCCAGCACACAGGGCTACGGTCAGCCCCAGCATTTT. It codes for CASTQGYGQPQHF. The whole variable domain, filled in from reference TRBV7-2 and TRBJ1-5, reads GAGVSQSPSNKVTEKGKDVELRCDPISGHTALYWYRQSLGQGLEFLIYFQGNSAPDKSGLPSDRFSAERTGGSVSTLTIQRTQQEDSAVYLCASTQGYGQPQHFGDGTRLSIL.